This is a list of T cell receptor beta chains from one sample in a study of OX40 agonist ivuxolimab in advanced cancers. Generated by immunoSEQ multiplex PCR, the TCRdb table keeps only in-frame clones and is missing some. The sample shows tens of thousands of clones, 80% to 85% of them seen only once. The input for sequencing was CD4+ or CD8+ T cells sorted from blood, taken in a trial of the OX40 agonist ivuxolimab. These receptor sequences come from an adult with an advanced solid tumor such as melanoma, head and neck, liver or kidney cancer. The CDR3 runs from the conserved cysteine through the conserved F or W. Fields, in order: CDR3 length, clone size, V gene, J gene, D gene, CDR3 protein, CDR3 DNA. A D gene is named only where the DNA matches it firmly. Clone size appears in some rows only: once, few, many, or a class for an expanded clone.

14,.,TRBV9,TRBJ2-2,.,CASSVVQNTGELFF,TGTGCCAGCAGCGTAGTCCAGAACACCGGGGAGCTGTTTTTT
13,.,TRBV11-2,TRBJ2-1,.,CASSLVGAHEQFF,TGTGCCAGCAGCTTAGTGGGGGCTCACGAGCAGTTCTTC
16,few,TRBV4-2,TRBJ2-7,.,CASSLATSPGGYEQYF,TGTGCCAGCAGCTTAGCGACTTCCCCAGGGGGGTACGAGCAGTACTTC
15,many,TRBV7-8,TRBJ1-5,.,CASSLIEASNQPQHF,TGTGCCAGCAGCTTAATTGAGGCTAGCAATCAGCCCCAGCATTTT
17,.,TRBV19,TRBJ2-7,.,CASSTPPTGVRPYEQYF,TGTGCCAGTAGTACCCCCCCGACGGGGGTAAGGCCCTACGAGCAGTACTTC
16,.,TRBV7-8,TRBJ2-1,.,CASSLGISSSYNEQFF,TGTGCCAGCAGCTTAGGGATCTCTAGCTCCTACAATGAGCAGTTCTTC
13,.,TRBV5-6,TRBJ2-5,.,CASRGATRETQYF,TGTGCCAGCCGGGGGGCGACTAGGGAGACCCAGTACTTC
13,many,TRBV2,TRBJ1-3,.,CASIDSSGNTIYF,TGTGCCAGCATTGACAGCTCTGGAAACACCATATATTTT
15,.,TRBV12-5,TRBJ1-2,TRBD1,CASITGEGFGGGYTF,TGTGCTAGCATCACAGGGGAGGGATTCGGGGGTGGCTACACCTTC
14,.,TRBV7-3,TRBJ2-7,.,CASSLGTLAYEQYF,TGTGCCAGCAGCTTAGGGACCCTAGCCTACGAGCAGTACTTC
15,.,TRBV6-4,TRBJ1-1,.,CASSEGGVGNTEAFF,TGTGCCAGCAGTGAAGGGGGGGTAGGGAACACTGAAGCTTTCTTT